Presented here are 21 T cell receptor beta chains from one specimen sequenced in a study of blood T cell repertoires in COVID-19. The table came from immunoSEQ multiplex PCR; TCRdb's copy has only in-frame clones and leaves some out. Here the sample spans roughly 160,000 clones, approximately 90% being singletons. The material sequenced was peripheral blood. The receptors shown here come from a man aged 60 to 75 with acute or convalescent COVID-19.

This chain joins TRBV2 and TRBJ2-2; D is ambiguous. CDR3 length: 15 amino acids. V was clipped by 7 bases and J by 2 bases, with 14 bases between them. The germline gives CDR1 SNHLY, CDR2 FYNNEI. This CDR3 reads CASTPVVVNTGELFF. Here the CDR3 DNA reads TGTGCCAGCACTCCTGTGGTAGTAAACACCGGGGAGCTGTTTTTT.

This chain joins TRBV19 and TRBJ2-2; possibly TRBD2 for D (5 bases). V lost 6 bases and J lost 5, with 13 bases in between. Germline CDR1 LNHDA, CDR2 SQIVND (reference sequence). The CDR3 has 14 amino acids. The CDR3 spells CASRRLGGTGELFF. The CDR3 DNA follows: TGTGCCAGTAGAAGACTTGGCGGGACCGGGGAGCTGTTTTTT.

This rearrangement joins TRBV29-1 to TRBJ1-1, with 7 nucleotides matching TRBD1. V lost 4 bases, J lost 8 bases, and 7 bases stayed unmatched. Germline V CDR1 and CDR2: SQVTM, ANQGSEA. This CDR3 spans 12 amino acids. The CDR3 DNA sequence: TGCAGCGTTGGCTACAGGGGTATGGAAGCTTTCTTT. Translation gives CSVGYRGMEAFF.

The V gene is TRBV24-1, the J gene TRBJ2-5; D perhaps matches TRBD2 (6 bases). The V end was cut by 0 bases, the J end by 4 bases, with 14 bases between. Germline loops: CDR1 KGHDR, CDR2 SFDVKD. The CDR3 is made up of 16 amino acids. As DNA, the CDR3 is TGTGCCACCAGTGATTTGAGGGACTCCAACCCAGAGACCCAGTACTTC. Protein: CATSDLRDSNPETQYF.

This sequence joins TRBV18 and TRBJ1-1; 7 positions match TRBD1. Germline V gives CDR1 KGHSH, CDR2 LQKENI. This CDR3 contains 16 residues. V gave up 3 bases and J gave up 0 bases; unmatched junction bases: 7. Here the CDR3 reads CASSPPEGAMNTEAFF. DNA of the CDR3: TGTGCCAGCTCACCCCCCGAGGGGGCCATGAACACTGAAGCTTTCTTT.

The chain has TRBV24-1 and TRBJ1-2; D gene ambiguous. The V end lost 3 bases, the J end lost 8 bases, and 12 bases lay between the germline ends. The CDR3 consists of 13 residues. Germline-derived CDR1 and CDR2 are KGHDR and SFDVKD. The CDR3 DNA reads TGTGCCACCAGTGATGGGAGAGCTTACGGCTACACCTTC. Its translation is CATSDGRAYGYTF.

V and J are TRBV7-8 and TRBJ1-6, with unresolved D. The V gene's germline CDR1 is SGHVS and CDR2 FQNEAQ. Trimming removed 8 bases at V and 2 bases at J, with 10 bases between. The CDR3 totals 14 residues. CDR3 sequence reads: CASGPRAYNSPLHF. The CDR3 DNA reads as TGTGCCAGCGGGCCCAGAGCCTATAATTCACCCCTCCACTTT.

The chain couples TRBV18 to TRBJ2-3, with TRBD1 identical over 9 bases. This CDR3 contains 14 residues. Germline CDR1 and CDR2: KGHSH and LQKENI. Trimming removed 6 bases from V and 5 bases from J; junction bases left unmatched: 6. CDR3 loop: CASSDRGTGDTQYF. The CDR3 nucleotides are TGTGCCAGCTCGGACAGGGGAACGGGAGATACGCAGTATTTT.

The chain combines TRBV3-1 (or the pseudogene TRBV3-2) with TRBJ1-1; 12 bases map to TRBD1. Germline V gene data show CDR1 as LGHDT and CDR2 as YNNKEL (reference sequence). The CDR3 runs to 14 residues. Trimming took 6 bases from V and 4 from J; bases not matched to a gene: 3. CDR3 sequence: CASRGQGASTEAFF. The CDR3 DNA reads TGTGCCAGCAGGGGACAGGGGGCGAGCACTGAAGCTTTCTTT.

The chain combines TRBV19 with TRBJ2-5; TRBD2 might be the D (5 bases). V lost 4 bases to trimming and J lost 5 bases, with 11 bases between them. The CDR3 length is 13 residues. The germline gives CDR1 LNHDA, CDR2 SQIVND (reference sequence). The CDR3 loop reads CASSSSTGETQYF. In DNA form, the CDR3 reads TGTGCCAGTAGTAGTAGCACGGGGGAGACCCAGTACTTC.

In its sample, this clone was seen a few times. V is TRBV5-4 and J is TRBJ2-7; 9 bases map to TRBD1. The junction had 4 bases not matched to a gene; V was cut back by 4 bases and J by 2 bases. The germline gives CDR1 SGHNT, CDR2 YYREEE (reference sequence). This CDR3 region has 14 residues. DNA for the CDR3: TGTGCCAGCAGCGAATGGGACAGGGCCTACGAGCAGTACGTC. Protein product: CASSEWDRAYEQYV.

This clone was detected only once. This chain joins TRBV3-1 (or the pseudogene TRBV3-2) and TRBJ2-7; 7 bases map to TRBD2. With V trimmed by 6 bases and J by 0 bases, 5 bases remained unmatched. CDR1 and CDR2 from the germline V gene are LGHDT and YNNKEL (reference sequence). The CDR3 is 14 amino acids. DNA for the CDR3: TGTGCCAGCAGTCTCTCTAGCGGCTCCTACGAGCAGTACGTC. Translated, it gives CASSLSSGSYEQYV.

In nucleotides, the CDR3 is TGTGCCAGCAGCCCCGTCGGTACAGGGGGAACTGAAGCTTTCTTT. Translation gives CASSPVGTGGTEAFF. V usage is TRBV9 and J usage is TRBJ1-1; 8 bases agree with TRBD1. CDR1 and CDR2 (germline): SGDLS, YYNGEE. Trimming removed 4 bases from V and 5 bases from J; junction bases left unmatched: 10. The CDR3 has 15 residues.

The CDR3 region is CASSFRAGQIYEQYF. The CDR3, as DNA: TGTGCCAGCAGCTTCCGGGCAGGACAGATCTACGAGCAGTACTTC. The rearrangement links TRBV5-5 to TRBJ2-7; TRBD1 is a possible D gene (6 bases). Germline assignment: CDR1 SGHKS and CDR2 YYEKEE (reference sequence). The CDR3 consists of 15 residues. V was pared by 2 bases and J by 3 bases, with 15 bases between.

V usage is TRBV29-1 and J usage is TRBJ2-3, with TRBD2 matching over 13 bases. CDR1 and CDR2 (germline): SQVTM, ANQGSEA. The ends lost 4 bases at V and 4 bases at J; junction bases unmatched: 8. This CDR3 has 16 residues. CDR3 amino acids: CSVGPLTSGGPDTQYF. CDR3 DNA: TGCAGCGTTGGTCCCCTGACTAGCGGGGGGCCAGATACGCAGTATTTT.

The chain links TRBV14 to TRBJ1-2; D might be TRBD1 (6 bases). The CDR3 length is 16 residues. Trimming took off 3 bases at V and 4 bases at J, with 18 bases between the two ends. The germline gives CDR1 SGHDN, CDR2 FVKESK. The CDR3 here is CASSQAGAALPYGYTF. CDR3 DNA: TGTGCCAGCAGCCAGGCAGGGGCCGCCCTACCCTATGGCTACACCTTC.

V gene TRBV7-2 combines with J gene TRBJ2-3; D is undetermined. The V end was cut by 7 bases, the J end by 0 bases, with 11 bases between. This CDR3 comprises 14 residues. Germline V CDR1 and CDR2: SGHTA, FQGNSA. The CDR3, as DNA: TGTGCCAGCAACCCGACAACTAGCACAGATACGCAGTATTTT. Its translation is CASNPTTSTDTQYF.

V usage is TRBV5-1 and J usage is TRBJ2-5, with 10 bases fitting TRBD2. The CDR3 runs 16 residues. The germline CDR1 and CDR2 sequences are SGHRS and YFSETQ. V lost 0 bases and J lost 3; bases outside the gene matches: 5. The CDR3 loop reads CASSLGSTSGEETQYF. CDR3 coding DNA: TGCGCCAGCAGCTTGGGGTCCACTAGCGGGGAAGAGACCCAGTACTTC. Full variable domain (remainder filled in from reference TRBV5-1 and TRBJ2-5): KAGVTQTPRYLIKTRGQQVTLSCSPISGHRSVSWYQQTPGQGLQFLFEYFSETQRNKGNFPGRFSGRQFSNSRSEMNVSTLELGDSALYLCASSLGSTSGEETQYFGPGTRLLVL.

The V gene is TRBV24-1, the J gene TRBJ1-3; TRBD1 might be the D (6 bases). Trimming pared 4 bases from V and 4 bases from J, leaving 10 bases between. Germline V gene lookup returns CDR1 KGHDR and CDR2 SFDVKD. The CDR3 is 14 amino acids. CDR3 in amino acids: CATSEPGDGNTIYF. The DNA for the CDR3 is TGTGCCACCAGTGAGCCAGGGGACGGAAACACCATATATTTT.

V usage is TRBV9 and J usage is TRBJ2-5; 7 nucleotides agree with TRBD2. V trimming: 3 bases; J trimming: 2 bases; junction bases outside the gene matches: 7. Germline CDR1 SGDLS, CDR2 YYNGEE. The CDR3 has 15 residues. The CDR3 sequence: CASSDIRGGQETQYF. The CDR3 DNA is TGTGCCAGCAGCGATATTCGGGGAGGGCAAGAGACCCAGTACTTC.

The rearrangement uses TRBV5-5 and TRBJ2-7; 9 bases align to TRBD2. The CDR3 loop spans 14 amino acids. The germline V gene encodes CDR1 SGHKS and CDR2 YYEKEE (reference sequence). V shed 2 bases, J shed 2 bases, and the junction held 2 bases outside the gene matches. Written as DNA, the CDR3 is TGTGCCAGCAGCTTAGCGGGAGGACCCTACGAGCAGTACTTC. Translation: CASSLAGGPYEQYF.